Following are 4 T cell receptor beta chains from one sample sequenced in a study of identical twins. TCRdb ran MiXCR on the 5' RACE reads and lists one entry per CDR3 protein. The sample has approximately 620,000 distinct CDR3 sequences; 8.5% to 9.5% are singletons. This sample was also put to use in a study of yellow fever vaccine responses in identical twins.

The sample was PBMCs. These receptors were obtained from a woman aged 18 to 35 in good health.

This clonotype came up many times. V gene TRBV4-3 combines with J gene TRBJ1-1, with a tentative D call TRBD1 (6 bases). CDR1 is LGHNA and CDR2 is YSLEER in the germline V gene. The CDR3 consists of 16 residues. V lost 3 bases and J 4 bases, leaving 18 bases between the germline ends. CDR3 DNA: TGCGCCAGCAGCCAGCCCGGAACAGGGTTAGGCACTGAAGCTTTCTTT. Amino acids: CASSQPGTGLGTEAFF.

V usage is TRBV7-9 and J usage is TRBJ2-3; D may be TRBD1 (5 bases). The CDR3 covers 15 residues. Trimming stripped 3 bases from V and 0 bases from J, with 10 bases between. Germline CDR1 SEHNR, CDR2 FQNEAQ (reference sequence). The CDR3: CASSFWAGSTDTQYF. DNA for the CDR3: TGTGCCAGCAGCTTTTGGGCAGGGAGCACAGATACGCAGTATTTT.

Ten or more counts support this clonotype. Relative to the germline gene, one junction end is altered; a read error may explain this. The chain employs TRBV12-3 or TRBV12-4 and TRBJ2-7, with TRBD1 matching over 8 bases. This CDR3 is 12 amino acids long. CDR3 in amino acids: CASSWDPRDRLF. The DNA of the CDR3 is TGTGCCAGCAGTTGGGACCCTCGGGACAGGCTCTTC.

This clonotype is labeled medium-sized (0.01 to 0.1%). The chain recombines TRBV4-2 with TRBJ2-1; 9 bases are a match to TRBD2. CDR1 and CDR2 from the germline V gene are LGHNA and YNFKEQ. V shed 0 bases, J shed 8 bases, and the junction held 8 bases outside the gene matches. There are 16 residues in the CDR3. The CDR3 loop is CASSQDKAGGFYEQFF. CDR3 nucleotide sequence: TGTGCCAGCAGCCAAGATAAGGCGGGGGGGTTCTATGAGCAGTTCTTC.